One sample yielded the 12 T cell receptor beta chains listed below, sequenced in a study of shared clonotypes between healthy human individuals. Produced via immunoSEQ multiplex PCR; TCRdb's table is partial and in-frame only. The sample yields under 2.5 million clones, roughly 90% seen once. The sample taken for sequencing was naive CD4+ T cells from PBMCs. Subset given: CD45RA+ positively selected. The receptor set was obtained from a young man in good health. Some clones in this sample may be carry-over from other donors' samples.

The chain carries TRBV2 and TRBJ2-7, with TRBD2 matching over 8 bases. The germline gives CDR1 SNHLY, CDR2 FYNNEI. The CDR3 is made up of 18 amino acids. V was pared by 7 bases and J by 1 base, with 18 bases of the junction left unmatched. The CDR3 loop reads CASTLVPPAGVGSYEQYF. DNA for the CDR3: TGTGCCAGCACCTTAGTCCCCCCAGCGGGAGTTGGTTCCTACGAGCAGTACTTC.

The chain employs TRBV5-1 and TRBJ2-5, with D possibly matching TRBD1 (6 bases). This CDR3 has 15 residues. The V gene lost 0 bases and the J gene lost 5 bases, with 14 bases spanning the gap. CDR1 and CDR2 from the germline V gene are SGHRS and YFSETQ. The CDR3, as DNA: TGCGCCAGCAGCTTGGGCGGACAGTATGGGGAGACCCAGTACTTC. As protein: CASSLGGQYGETQYF. Variable domain in full (rest from reference TRBV5-1 and TRBJ2-5): KAGVTQTPRYLIKTRGQQVTLSCSPISGHRSVSWYQQTPGQGLQFLFEYFSETQRNKGNFPGRFSGRQFSNSRSEMNVSTLELGDSALYLCASSLGGQYGETQYFGPGTRLLVL.

This sequence joins TRBV5-4 and TRBJ2-1; D possibly uses TRBD1 or TRBD2 (5 bases each). V lost 5 bases and J 7 bases, leaving 19 bases between the germline ends. The germline gives CDR1 SGHNT, CDR2 YYREEE (reference sequence). The CDR3 extends over 15 amino acids. Here the CDR3 DNA reads TGTGCCAGCAGGCCACCCCGGGGACCGGAGAATGAGCAGTTCTTC. This gives the protein CASRPPRGPENEQFF.

The chain uses TRBV6-6 and TRBJ2-2; D is undetermined. The V gene's germline CDR1 is MNHNY and CDR2 SVGAGI (reference sequence). This CDR3 is 12 amino acids long. V was shortened by 2 bases and J by 14 bases, with 12 bases between the two germline ends. The CDR3 reads CASSYPSLSLFF. The CDR3 nucleotides read TGTGCCAGCAGTTACCCCTCCTTGTCCCTGTTTTTT.

V gene TRBV5-1 combines with J gene TRBJ2-7; 8 positions agree with TRBD2. The length of the CDR3 is 14 residues. Trimming removed 3 bases from V and 3 bases from J; junction bases left unmatched: 5. Looked up from germline, CDR1 is SGHRS and CDR2 is YFSETQ. The CDR3 nucleotides read TGCGCCAGCAGCTCGGCTGGGACTAGCTACGAGCAGTACTTC. Protein: CASSSAGTSYEQYF.

This clone was observed once. The chain combines TRBV5-1 with TRBJ2-5; TRBD2 agrees at 7 bases. J lost 0 bases, V lost 3 bases, and 5 bases had no gene match. This CDR3 has 15 residues. Germline-derived CDR1 and CDR2 are SGHRS and YFSETQ. As DNA, the CDR3 is TGCGCCAGCAGCTCGGGGGGTTCTTACCAAGAGACCCAGTACTTC. Translating gives CASSSGGSYQETQYF.

The chain recombines TRBV28 with TRBJ1-2; D gene unclear. CDR1 is MDHEN, CDR2 SYDVKM, per germline. The CDR3 loop spans 15 amino acids. Trimming removed 5 bases from V and 6 bases from J, with 19 bases in between. In nucleotides, the CDR3 is TGTGCCAGCAGTCGGGCAGCCCCGTCGCGGGATGGCTACACCTTC. This encodes CASSRAAPSRDGYTF.

The J gene is TRBJ2-1, the V gene TRBV5-6; D might be TRBD2 (6 bases). There are 16 residues in the CDR3. Germline V gives CDR1 SGHDT, CDR2 YYEEEE. V was shortened by 4 bases and J by 4 bases, with 18 bases between the two germline ends. CDR3 loop: CASSIKLAPTYNEQFF. The CDR3 region has the DNA TGTGCCAGCAGCATTAAACTAGCTCCCACTTACAATGAGCAGTTCTTC.

The chain employs TRBV4-1 and TRBJ2-3, with D possibly matching TRBD2 (7 bases). With 0 bases removed from V and 8 bases from J, the gap between germline ends came to 15 bases. The CDR3 contains 15 residues. Germline V gives CDR1 MGHRA, CDR2 YSYEKL. DNA for the CDR3: TGCGCCAGCAGCCAAGATGGGGGGGGCCTACTTACGCAGTATTTT. As protein: CASSQDGGGLLTQYF.

With respect to this clone: This same CDR3 is encoded by further DNA sequences in the sample. The genes are TRBV7-6 and TRBJ2-3; D not certain. Germline CDR1 reads SGHVS; CDR2 reads FNYEAQ. Trimming shortened V by 2 bases and J by 3 bases, and 6 bases separated the two germline ends. This CDR3 has 13 residues. CDR3 coding DNA: TGTGCCAGCAGCTTAATGCGGACAGATACGCAGTATTTT. The encoded protein is CASSLMRTDTQYF.

V usage is TRBV10-3 and J usage is TRBJ1-5; D is undetermined. This CDR3 spans 15 amino acids. V was shortened by 4 bases and J by 2 bases, with 12 bases between the two germline ends. CDR1 and CDR2 from the germline V gene are ENHRY and SYGVKD. The CDR3 sequence is CAISVSRVGNQPQHF. The CDR3 coding sequence is TGTGCCATCAGTGTTTCGAGGGTAGGCAATCAGCCCCAGCATTTT.

The rearrangement uses TRBV11-3 and TRBJ2-7; D possibly corresponds to TRBD1 (6 bases). The V and J ends lost 5 bases and 1 base respectively, with 12 bases between them. Germline CDR1 and CDR2: SGHNT and YENEEA. The CDR3 contains 14 residues. The CDR3 is CASSNRDTSYEQYF. In DNA form, the CDR3 reads TGTGCCAGCAGCAACCGGGACACATCCTACGAGCAGTACTTC.